This T cell receptor beta chain emerged from a study of human versus mouse CDR3 diversity and MHC coevolution. Profiled with immunoSEQ multiplex PCR; TCRdb holds only in-frame clones, not every one. The sample lists just under 60,000 clones, about 94% occurring once. The CDR3 is 14 residues long. Trimming removed 5 bases from V and 0 bases from J, with 8 bases in between. The germline gives CDR1 SGHNT, CDR2 YENEEA. Sample: naive CD4+ T cells from blood. The subset was: CD45RO-negative CD62L-positive naive CD4 T cells. The rearrangement joins TRBV11-3 to TRBJ2-1; D might be TRBD1 (6 bases). The TCR originated in a person in their sixties or seventies in good health. The DNA for the CDR3 is TGTGCCAGCAGCGGACAGAGCTCCTACAATGAGCAGTTCTTC. This translates into CASSGQSSYNEQFF.